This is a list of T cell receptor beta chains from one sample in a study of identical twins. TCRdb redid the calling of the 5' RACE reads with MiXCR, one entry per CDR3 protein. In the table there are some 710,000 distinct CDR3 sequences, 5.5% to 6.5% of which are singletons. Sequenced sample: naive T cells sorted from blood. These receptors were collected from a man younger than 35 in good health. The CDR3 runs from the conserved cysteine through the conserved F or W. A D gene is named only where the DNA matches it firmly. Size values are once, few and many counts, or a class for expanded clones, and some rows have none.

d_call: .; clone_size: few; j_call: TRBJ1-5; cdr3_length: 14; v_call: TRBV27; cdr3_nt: TGTGCCAGCACGGTCGTGACAGGCGGTCAGCCCCAGCATTTT; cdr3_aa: CASTVVTGGQPQHF
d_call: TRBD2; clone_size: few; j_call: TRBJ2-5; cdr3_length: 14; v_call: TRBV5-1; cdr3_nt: TGCGCCAGCAACCACGGGAGGGAGAGAGAGACCCAGTACTTC; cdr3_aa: CASNHGRERETQYF
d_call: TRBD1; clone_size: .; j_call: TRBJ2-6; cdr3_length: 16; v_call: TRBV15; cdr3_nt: TGTGCCACCAGCACACGACAGGGGACCGGGGCCAACGTCCTGACTTTC; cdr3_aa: CATSTRQGTGANVLTF
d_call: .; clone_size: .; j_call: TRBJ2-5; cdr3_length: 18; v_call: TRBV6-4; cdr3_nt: TGTGCCAGCAGTGACTCGAGATGTAGTTGGGGGCATCAAGAGACCCAGTACTTC; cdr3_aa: CASSDSRCSWGHQETQYF
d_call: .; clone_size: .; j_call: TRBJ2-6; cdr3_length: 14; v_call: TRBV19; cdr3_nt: TGTGCCAGTACGAGCTGGCAAGGGGCCAACGTCCTGACTTTC; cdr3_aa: CASTSWQGANVLTF
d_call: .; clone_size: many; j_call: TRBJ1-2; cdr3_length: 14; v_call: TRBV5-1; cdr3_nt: TGCGCCAGCAGCTTGGAGCGGCCCGTACGGGGCTACACCTTC; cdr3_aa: CASSLERPVRGYTF
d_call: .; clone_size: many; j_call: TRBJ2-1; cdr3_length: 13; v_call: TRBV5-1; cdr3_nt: TGCGCCAGCAGCTACGGGGAATTCAATGAGCAGTTCTTC; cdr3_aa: CASSYGEFNEQFF
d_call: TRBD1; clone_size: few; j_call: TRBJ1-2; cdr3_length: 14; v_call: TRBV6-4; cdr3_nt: TGTGCCAGCAGCAGGGACAGCGCTGGCTATGGCTACACCTTC; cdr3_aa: CASSRDSAGYGYTF
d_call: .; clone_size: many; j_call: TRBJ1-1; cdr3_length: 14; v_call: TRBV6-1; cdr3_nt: TGTGCCAGCAGTACCGCCGGCCTTAGCGGTGAAGCTTTCTTT; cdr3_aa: CASSTAGLSGEAFF
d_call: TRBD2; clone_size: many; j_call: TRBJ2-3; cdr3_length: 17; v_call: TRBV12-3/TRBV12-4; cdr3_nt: TGTGCCAGCATACCGGGACTAGCGGGACTCTCCACAGATACGCAGTATTTT; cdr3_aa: CASIPGLAGLSTDTQYF
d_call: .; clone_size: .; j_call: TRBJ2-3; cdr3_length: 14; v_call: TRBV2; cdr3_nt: TGTGCCAGCAAGAGGAGGGGGAGCACAGATACGCAGTATTTT; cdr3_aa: CASKRRGSTDTQYF
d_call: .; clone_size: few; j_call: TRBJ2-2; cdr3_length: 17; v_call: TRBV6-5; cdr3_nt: TGTGCCAGCAGTTACGGGTCTTGGCGGACGAACACCGGGGAGCTGTTTTTT; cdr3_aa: CASSYGSWRTNTGELFF
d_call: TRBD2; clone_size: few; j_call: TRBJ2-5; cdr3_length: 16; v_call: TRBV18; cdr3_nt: TGTGCCAGCTCACCATATACTAGCGGGGGCCAAGAGACCCAGTACTTC; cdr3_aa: CASSPYTSGGQETQYF